This T cell receptor beta chain emerged from a study of beta chain features in type 1 diabetes listed by TCRdb under 2018. A note on the overall study: Patients and healthy donors did not differ in mean age, gender distribution, total cell number or subset yield. A total of approximately 110,000,000 sorted cells were examined across all samples, and a strong correlation was observed between cell number per subset and RNA yield. In the study, TCRB repertoires of sorted circulating CD4+ T cell subsets from recently diagnosed type 1 diabetes patients were compared with those of matched healthy donors. Whereas all 30 or so donors provided naive and central memory subsets, regulatory and stem cell-like memory subsets were isolated from just 8 patients and roughly 8 healthy donors.

The entire amount of isolated RNA was reverse transcribed using the High Capacity cDNA Reverse Transcription Kit, so the sequenced TCRB transcripts were expressed ones. Deep immunoSEQ sequencing was performed on naive, central memory and regulatory T cell samples, with an average of about 4 million total reads per sample. Sorted cells were lysed in RLT buffer and RNA was extracted with DNase-treated RNeasy Micro or Mini kits, depending on cell number. To prevent cross-contamination, every cell subset was processed on its own, while patient and healthy donor samples were processed together. Using the immunoSEQ multiplex PCR, TCRB sequences were amplified from cDNA into 87-bp fragments spanning the CDR3 region. Sequencing of the amplicons was performed on the Illumina HiSeq platform. The original methods were these. PCR bias was computationally corrected using synthetic template baselines, reads within Hamming distance 2 were collapsed, and singletons that could not be merged were discarded. Reads were aligned against IMGT so that V, D and J genes, CDR3 length and insertions or deletions at six rearrangement sites could be assigned. Within each subset, clonotype counts were normalized to sorted cell number, after which true diversity and Gini coefficients were computed with the tcR R package. Repertoire sharing was quantified using the overlap coefficient calculated on TCRB nucleotide sequences. As a proxy for the pre-selection repertoire, out-of-frame TCRB sequences from naive cells were analyzed. As stored in TCRdb, this immuneACCESS dataset retains in-frame rearrangements with V and J assigned. A fraction of the clones does not appear; measured against another copy, unresolved V genes explain less than half of the discrepancy, and the remainder lacks a known reason. That table is the source of V, J and clone size, and D and trimming were worked out from the DNA. The sample table shows about 700,000 clones, and about an eighth are seen once. The ten largest clonotypes hold approximately 0.021% of the sample.

Only a few counts were recorded for this clone. Its target antigen remains unknown. Base qualities are not at hand, and no much larger clone is one base apart. From the cysteine through the phenylalanine, the CDR3 covers 17 amino acids. The read is trimmed to its CDR3 DNA, 51 bases read in frame from base 1. The junction shows trimming of 10 bases on V and 2 bases on J, plus 24 bases between the germline ends. Reading the germline V gene gives CDR1 ENHRY and CDR2 SYGVKD. Here is what the overall study found, with its caveats: Sequencing cDNA rather than genomic DNA could over-represent highly expressing activated cells, although activation and CD3 levels did not differ between groups. HLA sub-analyses involved small numbers of individuals, so any influence of HLA type on TCRB rearrangement remained unresolved. A moderate but significant shortening of TCRB CDR3 length was observed in type 1 diabetes patients in all four CD4+ subsets. PCR may preferentially amplify shorter templates, but because patient and control samples were amplified and corrected together, any resulting skew would affect both groups equally. At VDJ recombination sites, patients with type 1 diabetes made fewer insertions and deleted more nucleotides, a pattern implying thymic rearrangement abnormalities. Naive, central memory and regulatory TCRB repertoires appeared more similar among patients than among healthy donors.

Each donor gave one peripheral blood draw, averaging approximately 0.12 L, which was collected into heparinised tubes. Naive, central memory, regulatory and stem cell-like memory CD4+ T cells were sorted on a BD FACSAria II using a panel including CD45RO, CCR7, CD25, CD127, CD95 and CD27. A purity above 98% was achieved for all sorted populations. PBMCs were separated immediately by Lymphoprep density gradient centrifugation and were stained directly, without being cultured. So that batch effects would be minimized, each experiment stained and sorted samples in pairs, pairing one healthy donor with one patient.

This TCR was sampled from a man in his late teens or twenties with type 1 diabetes. Rearrangement joined TRBV10-3 to TRBJ2-1, with a weak D call of TRBD1 (6 bases match). The specimen was naive CD4+ T cells from blood. The cell subset or site label, read with the paper, signifies: true naive CD4+ T cells. The nucleotide sequence reads TGTGCCACACGGTTCACGTCCGGGACATCCGCCTACAATGAGCAGTTCTTC. It translates as CATRFTSGTSAYNEQFF.